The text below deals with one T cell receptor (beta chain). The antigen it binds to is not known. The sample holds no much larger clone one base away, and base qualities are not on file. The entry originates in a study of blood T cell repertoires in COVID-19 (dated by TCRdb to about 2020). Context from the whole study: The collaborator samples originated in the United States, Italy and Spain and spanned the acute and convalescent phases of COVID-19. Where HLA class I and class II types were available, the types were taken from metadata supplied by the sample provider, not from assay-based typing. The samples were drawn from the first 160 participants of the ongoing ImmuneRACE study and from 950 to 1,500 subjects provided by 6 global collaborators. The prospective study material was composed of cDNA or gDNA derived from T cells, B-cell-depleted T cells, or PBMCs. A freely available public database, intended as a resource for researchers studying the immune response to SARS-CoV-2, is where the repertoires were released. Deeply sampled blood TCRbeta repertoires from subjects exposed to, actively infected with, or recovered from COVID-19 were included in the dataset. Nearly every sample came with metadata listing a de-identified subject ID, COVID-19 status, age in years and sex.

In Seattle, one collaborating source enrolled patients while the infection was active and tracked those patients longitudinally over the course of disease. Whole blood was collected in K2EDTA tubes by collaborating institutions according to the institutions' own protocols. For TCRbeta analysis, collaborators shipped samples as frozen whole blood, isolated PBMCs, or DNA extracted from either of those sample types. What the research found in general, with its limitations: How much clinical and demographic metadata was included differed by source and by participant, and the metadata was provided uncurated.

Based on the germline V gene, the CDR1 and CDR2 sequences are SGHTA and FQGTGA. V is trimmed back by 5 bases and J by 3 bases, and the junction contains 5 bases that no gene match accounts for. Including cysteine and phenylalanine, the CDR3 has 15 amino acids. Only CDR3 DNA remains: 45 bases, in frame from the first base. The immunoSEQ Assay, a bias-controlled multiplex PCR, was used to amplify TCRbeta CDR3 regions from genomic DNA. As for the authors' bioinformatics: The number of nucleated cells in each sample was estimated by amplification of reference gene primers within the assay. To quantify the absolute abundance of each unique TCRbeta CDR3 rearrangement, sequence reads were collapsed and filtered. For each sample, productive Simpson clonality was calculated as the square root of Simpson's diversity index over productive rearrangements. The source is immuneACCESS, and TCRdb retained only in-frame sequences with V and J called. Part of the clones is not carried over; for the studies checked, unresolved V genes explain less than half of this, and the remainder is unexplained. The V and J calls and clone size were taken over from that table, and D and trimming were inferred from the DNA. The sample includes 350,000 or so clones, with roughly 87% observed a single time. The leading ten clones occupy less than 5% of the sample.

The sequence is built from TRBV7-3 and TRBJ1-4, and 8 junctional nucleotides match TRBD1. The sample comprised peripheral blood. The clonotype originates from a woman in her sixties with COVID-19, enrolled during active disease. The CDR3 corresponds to CASSTTGGSNEKLFF. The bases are TGTGCCAGCAGCACTACAGGGGGGTCTAATGAAAAACTGTTTTTT.